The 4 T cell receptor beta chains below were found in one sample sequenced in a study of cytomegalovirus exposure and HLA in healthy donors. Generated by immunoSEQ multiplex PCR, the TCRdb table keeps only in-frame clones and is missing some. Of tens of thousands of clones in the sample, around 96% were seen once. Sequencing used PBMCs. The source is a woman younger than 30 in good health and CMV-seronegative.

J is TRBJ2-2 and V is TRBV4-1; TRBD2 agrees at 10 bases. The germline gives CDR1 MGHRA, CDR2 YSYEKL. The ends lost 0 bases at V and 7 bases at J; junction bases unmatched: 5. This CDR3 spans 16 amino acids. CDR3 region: CASSQDPGLAYGELFF. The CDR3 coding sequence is TGCGCCAGCAGCCAAGACCCGGGACTAGCGTACGGGGAGCTGTTTTTT.

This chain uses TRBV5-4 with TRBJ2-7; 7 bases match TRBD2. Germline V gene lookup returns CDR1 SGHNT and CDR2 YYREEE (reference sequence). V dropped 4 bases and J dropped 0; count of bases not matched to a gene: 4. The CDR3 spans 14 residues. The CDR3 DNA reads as TGTGCCAGCAGCCCTAGCGGACCCTCCTACGAGCAGTACTTC. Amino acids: CASSPSGPSYEQYF.

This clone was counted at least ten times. The CDR3 DNA is TGCGCCAGCAGTGGACAGGGGAACACTGAAGCTTTCTTT. Protein product: CASSGQGNTEAFF. The V gene is TRBV10-1, the J gene TRBJ1-1, with TRBD1 matching 7 bases. Germline V gene sequence: CDR1 WNHNN, CDR2 SYGVQD (reference sequence). The trim removed 4 bases at V and 1 base at J, leaving 0 bases unmatched. The CDR3 runs to 13 residues.

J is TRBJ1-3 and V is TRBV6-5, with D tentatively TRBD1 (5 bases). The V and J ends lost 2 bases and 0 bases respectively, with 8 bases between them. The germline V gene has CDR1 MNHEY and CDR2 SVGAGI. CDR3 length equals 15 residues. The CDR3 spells CASSYGDFSGNTIYF. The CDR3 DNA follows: TGTGCCAGCAGTTACGGGGACTTCTCTGGAAACACCATATATTTT.